These 25 T cell receptor beta chains came from one sample sequenced in a study of sequential checkpoint blockade in melanoma. Repertoires were generated with immunoSEQ multiplex PCR, while TCRdb's copy carries only in-frame clones and drops some. Of tens of thousands of clones in the sample, approximately 84% were seen once. Treatment of the sample: randomized to nivolumab then ipilimumab (arm A) or the reverse (arm B). Specimen: CD8+ T cells sorted from blood (inferred from file names), collected from a patient given nivolumab and ipilimumab in sequence. The origin of the receptors is a human donor with melanoma.

This chain uses TRBV13 with TRBJ2-5; 15 positions match TRBD2. Losses at the gene ends were 4 bases for V and 4 bases for J; bases not matched to a gene: 4. This CDR3 region has 16 residues. Germline CDR1 PRHDT, CDR2 FYEKMQ (reference sequence). CDR3 in DNA: TGTGCCAGCAGCTCTCCGGGACTAGCGGGGGGAGAGACCCAGTACTTC. Translation gives CASSSPGLAGGETQYF.

The chain employs TRBV9 and TRBJ2-1; no firm D call. The V gene's germline CDR1 is SGDLS and CDR2 YYNGEE. Trimming pared 4 bases from V and 10 bases from J, leaving 15 bases between. The CDR3 contains 13 residues. The CDR3 bases are TGTGCCAGCAGCCCATCGACCCAGAGGGAGCAGTTCTTC. Translating it yields CASSPSTQREQFF.

The chain recombines TRBV4-1 with TRBJ2-5; 10 bases agree with TRBD1. From germline, CDR1 is MGHRA and CDR2 YSYEKL. The CDR3 extends over 16 amino acids. The V and J ends lost 2 bases and 1 base, in that order; junction bases with no gene match: 4. The CDR3 sequence is CASSQPGTGVQETQYF. Here the CDR3 DNA reads TGCGCCAGCAGCCAACCCGGGACAGGGGTCCAAGAGACCCAGTACTTC.

The rearrangement uses TRBV27 and TRBJ2-7; a weak D match, TRBD1 (5 bases). V was clipped by 2 bases and J by 3 bases, with 8 bases between them. The germline V gene encodes CDR1 MNHEY and CDR2 SMNVEV (reference sequence). The CDR3 has 13 amino acids. The CDR3 DNA sequence: TGTGCCAGCAGTTTAGGGGCAGACTACGAGCAGTACTTC. Amino acids: CASSLGADYEQYF.

This chain joins TRBV6-5 and TRBJ1-2; D is unresolved. V was shortened by 4 bases and J by 6 bases, with 18 bases between the two germline ends. The germline gives CDR1 MNHEY, CDR2 SVGAGI. CDR3 length equals 15 residues. The CDR3 reads CASSLGSYLPDGYTF. The DNA for the CDR3 is TGTGCCAGCAGTTTGGGCAGCTACCTCCCAGATGGCTACACCTTC.

The genes are TRBV5-4 and TRBJ2-1, with 10 bases aligning to TRBD1. This CDR3 spans 17 amino acids. The V segment lost 4 bases and the J segment 5 bases; nucleotides outside the gene matches: 12. The germline CDR1 and CDR2 sequences are SGHNT and YYREEE (reference sequence). The CDR3 DNA sequence: TGTGCCAGCAGCCCGGTTCCCGGGACAGGGGATAACAATGAGCAGTTCTTC. It is translated as CASSPVPGTGDNNEQFF.

The CDR3 is CASSLGPGGDYGYTF. The CDR3 DNA is TGTGCCAGCAGCTTAGGGCCAGGGGGAGACTATGGCTACACCTTC. V usage is TRBV7-8 and J usage is TRBJ1-2; 7 bases agree with TRBD1. Germline CDR1 SGHVS, CDR2 FQNEAQ. The CDR3 has 15 amino acids. V gave up 1 base and J gave up 3 bases; unmatched junction bases: 5.

The chain employs TRBV10-3 and TRBJ2-7, with 10 bases identical to TRBD1. Germline CDR1 reads ENHRY; CDR2 reads SYGVKD. The CDR3 loop spans 13 amino acids. V was pared by 8 bases and J by 0 bases, with 1 base of the junction left unmatched. CDR3 residues: CAIRQGASYEQYF. The CDR3, as DNA: TGTGCCATCCGACAGGGGGCCTCCTACGAGCAGTACTTC.

This chain joins TRBV4-1 and TRBJ1-2; TRBD1 agrees at 11 bases. This CDR3 is 17 amino acids long. V was clipped by 2 bases and J by 6 bases; unmatched bases: 11. From germline, CDR1 is MGHRA and CDR2 YSYEKL. The CDR3 loop reads CASSQTLGQGGFNGYTF. CDR3 coding DNA: TGCGCCAGCAGCCAAACTCTGGGACAGGGGGGCTTTAATGGCTACACCTTC.

The J gene is TRBJ1-2, the V gene TRBV30, with no clear D. There are 12 residues in the CDR3. Trimming cost V 0 bases and J 6 bases, with 8 bases left between them. Germline lookup yields CDR1 GTSNPN and CDR2 SVGIG (reference sequence). The CDR3 loop reads CAWSVAGDGYTF. The CDR3 bases are TGTGCCTGGAGTGTTGCCGGGGATGGCTACACCTTC.

This clone was counted a single time. The rearrangement uses TRBV29-1 and TRBJ2-3; 10 nucleotides agree with TRBD2. V trimming: 8 bases; J trimming: 3 bases; junction bases outside the gene matches: 17. In germline, CDR1 is SQVTM, CDR2 ANQGSEA. This CDR3 has 17 residues. The CDR3 sequence is CSPVVASGGHRTDTQYF. The CDR3 nucleotides read TGCAGCCCCGTAGTGGCTAGCGGGGGTCATAGGACAGATACGCAGTATTTT.

The rearrangement uses TRBV7-8 and TRBJ2-5; D may be TRBD2 (5 bases). V shed 5 bases and J shed 1 base, with 17 bases lying between them. This CDR3 is built from 16 residues. The germline V gene encodes CDR1 SGHVS and CDR2 FQNEAQ. CDR3 coding DNA: TGTGCCAGCAGCGGGTTAGCGTGGGTGGTCCAAGAGACCCAGTACTTC. Protein sequence: CASSGLAWVVQETQYF.

The V call is TRBV4-2, the J call TRBJ2-7; D remains ambiguous. This CDR3 is 13 amino acids long. Germline loops: CDR1 LGHNA, CDR2 YNFKEQ. V was trimmed by 5 bases and J by 3 bases, leaving 11 bases between them. CDR3: CASSSPANYEQYF. DNA for the CDR3: TGTGCCAGCAGCTCACCTGCTAACTACGAGCAGTACTTC.

This chain joins TRBV27 and TRBJ2-7, with 9 nucleotides matching TRBD1. Losses at the gene ends were 6 bases for V and 6 bases for J; bases not matched to a gene: 6. The CDR3 spans 13 residues. The germline CDR1 and CDR2 sequences are MNHEY and SMNVEV (reference sequence). The CDR3 region is CASSPGTGLEQYF. DNA for the CDR3: TGTGCCAGCAGCCCCGGGACAGGGCTCGAGCAGTACTTC.

This rearrangement joins TRBV7-9 to TRBJ1-5; 10 bases line up with TRBD1. V was pared by 5 bases and J by 7 bases, with 8 bases of the junction left unmatched. In germline, CDR1 is SEHNR, CDR2 FQNEAQ (reference sequence). This CDR3 has 15 residues. The CDR3 nucleotides read TGTGCCAGCAGCGCCGGACAGGGGGTAGAACAGCCCCAGCATTTT. Translating gives CASSAGQGVEQPQHF.

The chain employs TRBV27 and TRBJ1-2, with 12 bases fitting TRBD1. V lost 0 bases to trimming and J lost 13 bases; unmatched junction nucleotides: 6. Germline V lookup: CDR1 MNHEY, CDR2 SMNVEV (reference sequence). The CDR3 runs 14 residues. The CDR3 loop is CASSLSPGQGAFTF. For the CDR3, the DNA is TGTGCCAGCAGTTTATCGCCGGGACAGGGGGCATTCACCTTC.

Concerning this clone: Other DNA variants within this sample encode the same CDR3. The chain combines TRBV4-1 with TRBJ1-1, with a possible D match to TRBD1 (6 bases). Trimming left V 1 base short and J 0 bases short, with 9 bases between. Germline V lookup: CDR1 MGHRA, CDR2 YSYEKL. The CDR3 contains 15 residues. The CDR3: CASSQGGQMNTEAFF. In DNA form, the CDR3 reads TGCGCCAGCAGCCAAGGCGGACAGATGAACACTGAAGCTTTCTTT.

The chain combines TRBV14 with TRBJ1-2; the match to TRBD1 covers 7 bases. V lost 4 bases to trimming and J lost 4 bases; unmatched junction nucleotides: 9. This CDR3 contains 15 residues. Germline-derived CDR1 and CDR2 are SGHDN and FVKESK. This CDR3 reads CASSPGQNPSYGYTF. The CDR3 DNA reads as TGTGCCAGCAGCCCGGGACAGAACCCATCCTATGGCTACACCTTC. Supplemented by reference TRBV14 and TRBJ1-2, the full variable domain reads EAGVTQFPSHSVIEKGQTVTLRCDPISGHDNLYWYRRVMGKEIKFLLHFVKESKQDESGMPNNRFLAERTGGTYSTLKVQPAELEDSGVYFCASSPGQNPSYGYTFGSGTRLTVV.

The V call is TRBV5-6, the J call TRBJ2-7; D is possibly TRBD2 (6 bases). There are 14 residues in the CDR3. In germline, CDR1 is SGHDT, CDR2 YYEEEE. V lost 0 bases and J lost 3, with 10 bases in between. The CDR3 DNA is TGTGCCAGCAGCTTGGGGAGGGGTTTCTACGAGCAGTACTTC. Amino acid sequence: CASSLGRGFYEQYF.

V usage is TRBV19 and J usage is TRBJ2-5; possibly TRBD1 for D (6 bases). Germline CDR1 is LNHDA and CDR2 is SQIVND (reference sequence). V lost 3 bases to trimming and J lost 2 bases, with 10 bases between them. The CDR3 spans 14 residues. This CDR3 reads CASSIGRGQETQYF. CDR3 in DNA: TGTGCCAGTAGTATTGGTAGGGGGCAAGAGACCCAGTACTTC. Drawing the rest from reference TRBV19 and TRBJ2-5, the complete variable domain is DGGITQSPKYLFRKEGQNVTLSCEQNLNHDAMYWYRQDPGQGLRLIYYSQIVNDFQKGDIAEGYSVSREKKESFPLTVTSAQKNPTAFYLCASSIGRGQETQYFGPGTRLLVL.

The chain is built from TRBV10-3 and TRBJ2-3; 8 positions match TRBD2. CDR3 length: 16 residues. V gave up 3 bases and J gave up 2 bases; unmatched junction bases: 7. CDR1 ENHRY and CDR2 SYGVKD come from the germline V gene. The CDR3 sequence is CAISDFAGGDTDTQYF. CDR3 DNA sequence: TGTGCCATCAGTGACTTTGCGGGAGGTGACACAGATACGCAGTATTTT.

The chain is built from TRBV9 and TRBJ2-5, with D uncertain. V was trimmed by 3 bases and J by 13 bases, leaving 16 bases between them. The CDR3 spans 12 residues. CDR1 is SGDLS, CDR2 YYNGEE, per germline. In DNA, the CDR3 is TGTGCCAGCAGCGCAGACGACATCGCACCGTACTTC. The encoded protein is CASSADDIAPYF.

The chain uses TRBV7-9 and TRBJ2-5; D ambiguous. The J call may be in error: the DNA end matches TRBJ2-7 better. The germline CDR1 and CDR2 sequences are SEHNR and FQNEAQ (reference sequence). This CDR3 has 13 residues. Here the CDR3 DNA reads TGTGCCAGCAGCTTATTGGGCTTCTACGAGCAGTACTTC. Protein: CASSLLGFYEQYF.

By sample share, this clone is medium-sized. The V call is TRBV6-5, the J call TRBJ2-7; 8 nucleotides agree with TRBD1. Germline assignment: CDR1 MNHEY and CDR2 SVGAGI. The ends lost 6 bases at V and 3 bases at J; junction bases unmatched: 10. This CDR3 region has 15 residues. The CDR3: CASRLSGTGFYEQYF. The CDR3 region has the DNA TGTGCCAGCAGGCTATCTGGGACAGGCTTCTACGAGCAGTACTTC.

The rearrangement links TRBV19 to TRBJ2-7, with unresolved D. Germline lookup yields CDR1 LNHDA and CDR2 SQIVND (reference sequence). The CDR3 length is 13 residues. V gave up 4 bases and J gave up 1 base, with 8 bases separating them. CDR3 in DNA: TGTGCCAGTAGTACAGCCGGGTCCTACGAGCAGTACTTC. It is translated as CASSTAGSYEQYF.